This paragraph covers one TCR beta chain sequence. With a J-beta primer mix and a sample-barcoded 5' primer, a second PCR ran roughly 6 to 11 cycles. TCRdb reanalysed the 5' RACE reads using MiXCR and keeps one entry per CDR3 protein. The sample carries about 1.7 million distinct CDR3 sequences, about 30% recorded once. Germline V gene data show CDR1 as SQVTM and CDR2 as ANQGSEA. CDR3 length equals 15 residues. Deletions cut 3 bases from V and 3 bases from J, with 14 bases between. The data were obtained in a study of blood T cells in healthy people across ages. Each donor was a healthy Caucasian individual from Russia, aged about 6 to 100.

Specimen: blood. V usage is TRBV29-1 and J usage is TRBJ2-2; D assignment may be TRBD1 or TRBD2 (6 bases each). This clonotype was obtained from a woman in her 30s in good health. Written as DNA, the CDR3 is TGCAGCGTTGAGACGCCGGGGGCCCACACCGGGGAGCTGTTTTTT. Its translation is CSVETPGAHTGELFF.